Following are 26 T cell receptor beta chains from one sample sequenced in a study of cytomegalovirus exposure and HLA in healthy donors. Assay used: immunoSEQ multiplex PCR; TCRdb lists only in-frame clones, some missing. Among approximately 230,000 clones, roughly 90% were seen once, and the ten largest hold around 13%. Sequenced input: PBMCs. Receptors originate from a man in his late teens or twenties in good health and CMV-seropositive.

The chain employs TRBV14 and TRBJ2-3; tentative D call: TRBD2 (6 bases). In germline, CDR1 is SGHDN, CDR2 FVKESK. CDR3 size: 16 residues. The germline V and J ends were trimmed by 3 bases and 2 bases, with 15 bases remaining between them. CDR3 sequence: CASSHGGIYPTDTQYF. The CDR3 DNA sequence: TGTGCCAGCAGCCATGGCGGGATCTACCCCACAGATACGCAGTATTTT.

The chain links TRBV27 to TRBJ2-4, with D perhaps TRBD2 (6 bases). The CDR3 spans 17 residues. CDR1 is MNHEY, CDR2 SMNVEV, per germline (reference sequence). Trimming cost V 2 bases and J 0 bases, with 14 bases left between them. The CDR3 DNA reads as TGTGCCAGCAGTTTACCGTCGGGAGATCTAGCCAAAAACATTCAGTACTTC. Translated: CASSLPSGDLAKNIQYF.

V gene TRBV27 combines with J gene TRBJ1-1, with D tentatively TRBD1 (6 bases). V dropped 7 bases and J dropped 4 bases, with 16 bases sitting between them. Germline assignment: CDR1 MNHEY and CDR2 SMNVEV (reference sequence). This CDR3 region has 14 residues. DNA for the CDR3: TGTGCCAGCACCAAGGGGGGGGCGAGCACTGAAGCTTTCTTT. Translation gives CASTKGGASTEAFF.

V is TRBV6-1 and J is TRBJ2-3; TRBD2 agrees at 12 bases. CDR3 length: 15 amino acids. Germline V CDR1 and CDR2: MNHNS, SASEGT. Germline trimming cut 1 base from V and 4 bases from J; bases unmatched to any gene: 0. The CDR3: CASSEGLAGADTQYF. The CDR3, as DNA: TGTGCCAGCAGTGAAGGACTAGCGGGAGCAGATACGCAGTATTTT.

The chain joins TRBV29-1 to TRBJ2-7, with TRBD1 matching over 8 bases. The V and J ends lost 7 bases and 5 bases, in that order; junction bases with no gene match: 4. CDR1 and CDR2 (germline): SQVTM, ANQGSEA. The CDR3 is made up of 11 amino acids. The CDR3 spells CSAPTGDEQYF. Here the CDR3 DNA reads TGCAGCGCCCCGACAGGGGACGAGCAGTACTTC.

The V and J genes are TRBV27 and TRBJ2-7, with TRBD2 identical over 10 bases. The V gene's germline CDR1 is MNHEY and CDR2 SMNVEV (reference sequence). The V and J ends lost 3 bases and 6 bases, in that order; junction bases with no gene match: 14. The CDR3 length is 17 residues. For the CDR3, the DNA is TGTGCCAGCAGTTTTTGGAGCGGGAGGGTTATGGCCCTCGAGCAGTACTTC. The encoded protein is CASSFWSGRVMALEQYF.

The CDR3 is CASSRPFSGANVLTF. The CDR3 DNA reads as TGTGCCAGCAGCCGTCCGTTTTCTGGGGCCAACGTCCTGACTTTC. The chain couples TRBV4-2 to TRBJ2-6; D ambiguous. Germline V gene sequence: CDR1 LGHNA, CDR2 YNFKEQ. This CDR3 contains 15 residues. Trimming took 4 bases from V and 1 from J, leaving 8 bases between them.

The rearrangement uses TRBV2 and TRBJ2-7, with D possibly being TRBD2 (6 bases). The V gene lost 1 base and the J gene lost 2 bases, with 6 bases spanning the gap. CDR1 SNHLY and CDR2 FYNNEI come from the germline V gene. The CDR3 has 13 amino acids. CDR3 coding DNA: TGTGCCAGCAGTGAAGGACTAGCCTACGAGCAGTACTTC. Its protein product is CASSEGLAYEQYF.

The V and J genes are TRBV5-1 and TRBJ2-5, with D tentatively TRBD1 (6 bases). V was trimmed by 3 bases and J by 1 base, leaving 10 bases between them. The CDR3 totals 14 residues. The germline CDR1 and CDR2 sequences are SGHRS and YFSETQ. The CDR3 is CASSYGQSQETQYF. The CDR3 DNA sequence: TGCGCCAGCAGCTACGGACAGAGCCAAGAGACCCAGTACTTC.

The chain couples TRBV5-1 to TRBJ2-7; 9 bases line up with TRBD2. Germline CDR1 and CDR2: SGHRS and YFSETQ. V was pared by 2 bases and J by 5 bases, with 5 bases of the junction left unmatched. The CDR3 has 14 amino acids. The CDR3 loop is CASSLGLAFDEQYF. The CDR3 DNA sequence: TGCGCCAGCAGCTTAGGACTAGCGTTCGACGAGCAGTACTTC.

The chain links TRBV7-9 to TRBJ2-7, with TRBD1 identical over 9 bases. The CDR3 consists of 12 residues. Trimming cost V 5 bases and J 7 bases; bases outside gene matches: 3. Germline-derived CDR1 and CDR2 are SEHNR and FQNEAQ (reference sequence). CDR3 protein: CASSRTGDEQYF. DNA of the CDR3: TGTGCCAGCAGCCGGACAGGGGATGAGCAGTACTTC. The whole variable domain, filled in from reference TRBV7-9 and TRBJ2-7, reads DTGVSQNPRHKITKRGQNVTFRCDPISEHNRLYWYRQTLGQGPEFLTYFQNEAQLEKSRLLSDRFSAERPKGSFSTLEIQRTEQGDSAMYLCASSRTGDEQYFGPGTRLTVT.

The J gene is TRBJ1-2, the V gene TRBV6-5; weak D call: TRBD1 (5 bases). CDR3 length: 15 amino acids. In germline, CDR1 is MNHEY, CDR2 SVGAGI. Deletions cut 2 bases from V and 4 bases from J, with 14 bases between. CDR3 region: CASSYASGRAYGYTF. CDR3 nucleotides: TGTGCCAGCAGTTACGCGTCAGGGAGGGCCTATGGCTACACCTTC.

In nucleotides, the CDR3 is TGTGCCAGCAGATCGACAGGAACTGAAGCTTTCTTT. Its protein is CASRSTGTEAFF. V and J are TRBV2 and TRBJ1-1, with D possibly matching TRBD1 (6 bases). Looked up from germline, CDR1 is SNHLY and CDR2 is FYNNEI. V was shortened by 6 bases and J by 5 bases, with 10 bases between the two germline ends. The CDR3 is 12 amino acids.

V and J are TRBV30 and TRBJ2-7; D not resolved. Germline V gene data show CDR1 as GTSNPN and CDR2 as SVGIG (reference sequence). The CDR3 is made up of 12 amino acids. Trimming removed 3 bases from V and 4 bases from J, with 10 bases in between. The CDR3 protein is CAWSPEGYEQYF. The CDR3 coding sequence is TGTGCCTGGAGCCCCGAAGGATACGAGCAGTACTTC.

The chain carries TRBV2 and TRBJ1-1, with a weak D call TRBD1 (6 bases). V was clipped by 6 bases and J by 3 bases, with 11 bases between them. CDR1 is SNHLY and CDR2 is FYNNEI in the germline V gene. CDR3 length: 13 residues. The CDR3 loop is CASRGGLDTEAFF. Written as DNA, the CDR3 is TGTGCCAGCAGAGGGGGTTTGGACACTGAAGCTTTCTTT. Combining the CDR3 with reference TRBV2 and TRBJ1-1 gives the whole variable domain EPEVTQTPSHQVTQMGQEVILRCVPISNHLYFYWYRQILGQKVEFLVSFYNNEISEKSEIFDDQFSVERPDGSNFTLKIRSTKLEDSAMYFCASRGGLDTEAFFGQGTRLTVV.

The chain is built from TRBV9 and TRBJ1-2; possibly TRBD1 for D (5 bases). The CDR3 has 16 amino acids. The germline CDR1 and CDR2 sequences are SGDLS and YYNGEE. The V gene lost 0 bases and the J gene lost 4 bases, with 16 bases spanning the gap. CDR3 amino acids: CASSVEQDLSSYGYTF. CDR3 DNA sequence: TGTGCCAGCAGCGTAGAACAGGACCTTAGTAGCTATGGCTACACCTTC.

The CDR3 DNA reads TGTGCCAGCAGTTGGGGACTAGCGGGAGGCACAGATACGCAGTATTTT. Amino acid sequence: CASSWGLAGGTDTQYF. The chain combines TRBV6-6 with TRBJ2-3, with TRBD2 identical over 14 bases. The CDR3 contains 16 residues. With 4 bases clipped from V and 1 base from J, the junction kept 1 base outside the gene matches. The germline V gene encodes CDR1 MNHNY and CDR2 SVGAGI (reference sequence).

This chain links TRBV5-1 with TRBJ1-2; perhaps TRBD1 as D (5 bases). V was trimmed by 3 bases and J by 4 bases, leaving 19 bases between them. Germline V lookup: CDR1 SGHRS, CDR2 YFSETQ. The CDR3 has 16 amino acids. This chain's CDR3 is CASSSTGTAVSYGYTF. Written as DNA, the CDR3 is TGCGCCAGCAGCTCGACCGGGACGGCTGTTTCCTATGGCTACACCTTC.

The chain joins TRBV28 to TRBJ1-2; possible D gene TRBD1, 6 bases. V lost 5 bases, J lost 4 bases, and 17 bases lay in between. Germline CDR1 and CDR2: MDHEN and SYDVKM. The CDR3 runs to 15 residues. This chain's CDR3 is CASSGYGGRRYGYTF. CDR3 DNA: TGTGCCAGCAGTGGATACGGGGGGCGACGCTATGGCTACACCTTC.

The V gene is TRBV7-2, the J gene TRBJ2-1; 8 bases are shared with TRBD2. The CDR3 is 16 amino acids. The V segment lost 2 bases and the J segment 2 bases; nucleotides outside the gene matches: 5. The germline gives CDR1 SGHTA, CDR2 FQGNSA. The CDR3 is CASSLISGTAYNEQFF. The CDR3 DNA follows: TGTGCCAGCAGCTTAATTAGCGGGACCGCCTACAATGAGCAGTTCTTC.

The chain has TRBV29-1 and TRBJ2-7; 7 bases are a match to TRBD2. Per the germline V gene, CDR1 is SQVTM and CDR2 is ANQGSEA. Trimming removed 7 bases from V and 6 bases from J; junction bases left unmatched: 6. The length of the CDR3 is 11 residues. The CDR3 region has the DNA TGCAGCGCAAGAGCGGGGTTCGAGCAGTACTTC. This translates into CSARAGFEQYF.

CDR3 residues: CASSPYRGENYGYTF. The CDR3 nucleotides are TGTGCCAGCTCACCCTACCGAGGAGAAAACTATGGCTACACCTTC. The V and J genes are TRBV18 and TRBJ1-2; no clear D. Germline CDR1 and CDR2: KGHSH and LQKENI. The CDR3 contains 15 residues. Trimming removed 3 bases at V and 2 bases at J, with 13 bases between. The entire variable domain, with the rest obtained from reference TRBV18 and TRBJ1-2, is as follows: NAGVMQNPRHLVRRRGQEARLRCSPMKGHSHVYWYRQLPEEGLKFMVYLQKENIIDESGMPKERFSAEFPKEGPSILRIQQVVRGDSAAYFCASSPYRGENYGYTFGSGTRLTVV.

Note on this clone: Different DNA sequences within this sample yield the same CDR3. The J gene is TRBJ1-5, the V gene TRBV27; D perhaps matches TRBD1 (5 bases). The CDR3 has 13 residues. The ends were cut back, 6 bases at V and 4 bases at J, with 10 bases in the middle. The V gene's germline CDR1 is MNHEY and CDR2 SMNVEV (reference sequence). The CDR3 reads CASSLGVNQPQHF. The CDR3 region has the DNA TGTGCCAGCAGCCTGGGGGTAAATCAGCCCCAGCATTTT.

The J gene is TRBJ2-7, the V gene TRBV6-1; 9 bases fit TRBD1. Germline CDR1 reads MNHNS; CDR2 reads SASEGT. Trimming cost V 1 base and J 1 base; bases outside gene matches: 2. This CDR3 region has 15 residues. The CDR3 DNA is TGTGCCAGCAGTGAAGACGGGACAGGGTCCTACGAGCAGTACTTC. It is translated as CASSEDGTGSYEQYF.

CDR3 in DNA: TGTGCCAGCAGCTTAAATGGCGGCTCTGGGGCCAACGTCCTGACTTTC. Residues: CASSLNGGSGANVLTF. The chain couples TRBV7-3 to TRBJ2-6; D remains unclear. This CDR3 region has 16 residues. Germline lookup yields CDR1 SGHTA and CDR2 FQGTGA. V lost 1 base and J 0 bases, leaving 7 bases between the germline ends.

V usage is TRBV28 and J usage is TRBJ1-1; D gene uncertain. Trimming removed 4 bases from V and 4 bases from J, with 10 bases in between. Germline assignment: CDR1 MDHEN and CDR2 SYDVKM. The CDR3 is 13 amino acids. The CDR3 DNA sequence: TGTGCCAGCAGTTCCAGTGGGCCCACTGAAGCTTTCTTT. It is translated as CASSSSGPTEAFF.